A single sample is the source of the 22 T cell receptor beta chains below, sequenced in a study of Tregs in tolerant kidney transplant recipients. Libraries were prepared by immunoSEQ multiplex PCR; TCRdb keeps only in-frame clonotypes and omits some of them. The repertoire includes about 100,000 clones, 90% to 95% of them detected once, and roughly 1.7% sits in the top ten. The nonmyeloablative bone marrow transplants came from related graft donors, with transient mixed chimerism. The sample consisted of CD4+ T cells from blood (PBMCs), taken 12 months after the transplant. These receptors originate from a human patient who received a combined kidney and bone marrow transplant. The graft donor may have given rise to some T cells.

The V and J genes are TRBV5-1 and TRBJ2-1; 11 bases are a match to TRBD2. The junction had 3 bases not matched to a gene; V was cut back by 0 bases and J by 4 bases. CDR1 and CDR2 (germline): SGHRS, YFSETQ. This CDR3 is built from 16 residues. The CDR3 bases are TGCGCCAGCAGCTTGGACCCTAGCGGGGGGTACAATGAGCAGTTCTTC. Its translation: CASSLDPSGGYNEQFF. The complete variable domain, with remaining parts taken from reference TRBV5-1 and TRBJ2-1, reads KAGVTQTPRYLIKTRGQQVTLSCSPISGHRSVSWYQQTPGQGLQFLFEYFSETQRNKGNFPGRFSGRQFSNSRSEMNVSTLELGDSALYLCASSLDPSGGYNEQFFGPGTRLTVL.

A note on this clone: The junction does not match germline at one end; this may be a read error. The identical CDR3 is also encoded by other nucleotide sequences in the sample. V gene TRBV5-4 combines with J gene TRBJ1-6; 7 bases line up with TRBD1. CDR1 and CDR2 from the germline V gene are SGHNT and YYREEE (reference sequence). This CDR3 contains 16 residues. CDR3 in amino acids: CASSFKRDSGNSPLHF. In DNA, the CDR3 is TGTGCCAGCAGCTTTAAACGGGACAGTGGAAATTCCCCCCTCCACTTT.

The chain recombines TRBV5-5 with TRBJ1-5; 10 nucleotides agree with TRBD1. V trimming: 6 bases; J trimming: 6 bases; junction bases outside the gene matches: 9. CDR1 is SGHKS, CDR2 YYEKEE, per germline (reference sequence). The CDR3 totals 15 residues. The DNA of the CDR3 is TGTGCCAGCATCCCGGACAGGGGGAATGTTCAGCCCCAGCATTTT. It encodes CASIPDRGNVQPQHF.

The chain employs TRBV30 and TRBJ2-2; TRBD2 aligns across 8 bases. This CDR3 spans 17 amino acids. From germline, CDR1 is GTSNPN and CDR2 SVGIG (reference sequence). Losses at the gene ends were 2 bases for V and 6 bases for J; bases not matched to a gene: 14. CDR3 sequence reads: CAWSSPGGGTRAGELFF. The CDR3 nucleotides are TGTGCCTGGAGTTCGCCGGGCGGGGGGACCCGGGCCGGGGAGCTGTTTTTT.

The chain carries TRBV4-1 and TRBJ2-7, with a tentative D call TRBD1 (5 bases). The V and J ends lost 4 bases and 6 bases respectively, with 19 bases between them. CDR3 length: 15 residues. Germline CDR1 and CDR2: MGHRA and YSYEKL. The CDR3 DNA sequence: TGCGCCAGCAGCCGAGATCTCAGGGCTCTGGGCGAGCAGTACTTC. This sequence encodes CASSRDLRALGEQYF.

V usage is TRBV19 and J usage is TRBJ1-1, with 7 bases lining up with TRBD1. Unmatched junction bases numbered 5, after V lost 9 bases and J lost 1 base. The germline gives CDR1 LNHDA, CDR2 SQIVND (reference sequence). CDR3 size: 13 residues. CDR3 region: CASTQGQNTEAFF. The CDR3 DNA sequence: TGTGCCAGCACACAGGGGCAGAACACTGAAGCTTTCTTT.

The chain recombines TRBV28 with TRBJ2-7, with TRBD2 identical over 8 bases. The length of the CDR3 is 14 residues. The germline V gene encodes CDR1 MDHEN and CDR2 SYDVKM. Unmatched junction bases numbered 8, after V lost 8 bases and J lost 2 bases. The CDR3 reads CASFLAGSPYEQYF. The CDR3 bases are TGTGCCAGCTTCTTAGCGGGGTCTCCCTACGAGCAGTACTTC.

The V call is TRBV10-3, the J call TRBJ2-1; 8 positions agree with TRBD2. Germline V gene data show CDR1 as ENHRY and CDR2 as SYGVKD. CDR3 length: 17 residues. Losses at the gene ends were 0 bases for V and 8 bases for J; bases not matched to a gene: 12. CDR3 region: CAISESRESGSRYEQFF. CDR3 DNA sequence: TGTGCCATCAGTGAGTCTCGCGAGAGCGGGAGTAGGTATGAGCAGTTCTTC.

The chain carries TRBV6-5 and TRBJ1-1; TRBD1 agrees at 9 bases. The CDR3 sequence is 14 residues long. With 5 bases clipped from V and 11 bases from J, the junction kept 12 bases outside the gene matches. The germline V gene encodes CDR1 MNHEY and CDR2 SVGAGI. Written as DNA, the CDR3 is TGTGCCAGCAGTCCCGGGACAGGGCTCTGGTATGCTTTCTTT. Translated, it gives CASSPGTGLWYAFF.

The V and J genes are TRBV7-3 and TRBJ2-5; D possibly corresponds to TRBD1 (6 bases). V gave up 5 bases and J gave up 7 bases, with 14 bases separating them. The germline V gene encodes CDR1 SGHTA and CDR2 FQGTGA. The CDR3 covers 13 residues. The CDR3 coding sequence is TGTGCCAGCAGCCTACCACAGGGTGGGACCCAGTACTTC. Translated, it gives CASSLPQGGTQYF.

V usage is TRBV5-1 and J usage is TRBJ2-2; a possible D gene is TRBD2 (7 bases). Trimming cost V 7 bases and J 3 bases, with 16 bases left between them. Germline loops: CDR1 SGHRS, CDR2 YFSETQ. The CDR3 spans 15 residues. CDR3 coding DNA: TGCGCCAGCCTCCGAGGGGGGGCAGACACCGGGGAGCTGTTTTTT. Translated: CASLRGGADTGELFF.

This rearrangement joins TRBV5-1 to TRBJ1-2; 9 nucleotides match TRBD1. V trimming: 3 bases; J trimming: 4 bases; junction bases outside the gene matches: 4. This CDR3 contains 14 residues. Germline V lookup: CDR1 SGHRS, CDR2 YFSETQ. The CDR3 coding sequence is TGCGCCAGCAGCTGGGGACAGGGATTCTATGGCTACACCTTC. Protein product: CASSWGQGFYGYTF.

This clone has just one count. V usage is TRBV30 and J usage is TRBJ2-1; possibly TRBD1 for D (5 bases). Germline-derived CDR1 and CDR2 are GTSNPN and SVGIG (reference sequence). The ends were cut back, 8 bases at V and 8 bases at J, with 16 bases in the middle. The CDR3 spans 12 residues. For the CDR3, the DNA is TGTGCCCGCCAACCGCTAGGGGATGAGCAGTTCTTC. As protein: CARQPLGDEQFF.

The chain carries TRBV7-6 and TRBJ1-1; tentative D call: TRBD1 (5 bases). Germline values: CDR1 SGHVS, CDR2 FNYEAQ. The CDR3 covers 12 residues. Trimming left V 5 bases short and J 9 bases short, with 13 bases between. CDR3 DNA sequence: TGTGCCAGCAGCCCATGGGGGGGTAAAGCTTTCTTT. Protein product: CASSPWGGKAFF.

The CDR3 reads CASSFVAALQETQYF. In DNA, the CDR3 is TGTGCCAGCAGTTTTGTGGCGGCGCTCCAAGAGACCCAGTACTTC. The chain combines TRBV27 with TRBJ2-5, with D hard to call. Germline assignment: CDR1 MNHEY and CDR2 SMNVEV (reference sequence). Trimming removed 3 bases from V and 1 base from J, with 12 bases in between. The CDR3 covers 15 residues.

The chain carries TRBV7-2 and TRBJ2-6; maybe TRBD2 (5 bases). V lost 1 base and J lost 3, with 13 bases in between. The CDR3 has 17 amino acids. The germline CDR1 and CDR2 sequences are SGHTA and FQGNSA. The CDR3 here is CASSLVSSVSGANVLTF. The CDR3 region has the DNA TGTGCCAGCAGCTTAGTGAGTAGCGTGAGTGGGGCCAACGTCCTGACTTTC.

The rearrangement links TRBV4-3 to TRBJ2-7; possible D gene TRBD2, 5 bases. The CDR3 sequence is 16 residues long. CDR1 is LGHNA and CDR2 is YSLEER in the germline V gene. Trimming took off 4 bases at V and 2 bases at J, with 18 bases between the two ends. As DNA, the CDR3 is TGCGCCAGCAGCCCAGGCAGAGGTCAGAGGGCCTACGAGCAGTACTTC. It translates to CASSPGRGQRAYEQYF.

The chain is built from TRBV4-3 and TRBJ2-7; weak D call: TRBD2 (5 bases). Trimming left V 0 bases short and J 6 bases short, with 15 bases between. The CDR3 sequence is 15 residues long. CDR1 is LGHNA and CDR2 is YSLEER in the germline V gene. CDR3 nucleotide sequence: TGCGCCAGCAGCCAAGACCGCGCGGCCGAGGGCGAGCAGTACTTC. The encoded protein is CASSQDRAAEGEQYF.

The chain uses TRBV19 and TRBJ1-2; D uncertain. The CDR3 contains 9 residues. V lost 10 bases, J lost 9 bases, and 9 bases lay in between. Germline values: CDR1 LNHDA, CDR2 SQIVND (reference sequence). The DNA of the CDR3 is TGTGCCATTACTCATAGCTACACCTTC. Translated, it gives CAITHSYTF.

The chain employs TRBV25-1 and TRBJ2-2; tentatively, D is TRBD2 (6 bases). Germline V gene data show CDR1 as MGHDK and CDR2 as SYGVNS. The CDR3 covers 16 residues. Trimming shortened V by 4 bases and J by 2 bases, and 14 bases separated the two germline ends. The CDR3 DNA is TGTGCCAGCAGTGGAATAACCGGGACTAACACCGGGGAGCTGTTTTTT. Translated, it gives CASSGITGTNTGELFF.

The gene calls are TRBV27 and TRBJ1-5, with a tentative D call TRBD1 (6 bases). The V gene's germline CDR1 is MNHEY and CDR2 SMNVEV (reference sequence). This CDR3 spans 17 amino acids. Trimming pared 9 bases from V and 0 bases from J, leaving 21 bases between. The CDR3 reads CASTLWGQGLSNQPQHF. CDR3 nucleotides: TGTGCCAGTACTTTATGGGGGCAGGGTCTTAGCAATCAGCCCCAGCATTTT.

This chain links TRBV7-2 with TRBJ1-2, with 7 bases that match TRBD1. The V gene's germline CDR1 is SGHTA and CDR2 FQGNSA. The V segment lost 7 bases and the J segment 7 bases; nucleotides outside the gene matches: 9. The CDR3 runs 13 residues. In DNA, the CDR3 is TGTGCCAGCACAATAACAGGGGCTGGTGGCTACACCTTC. Its translation is CASTITGAGGYTF.